The 5 T cell receptor beta chains below all came from one sample that was sequenced in a study of CD8 T cells in Susac syndrome. The RNA, 0.5 to 1 ug, was put through reverse transcription using random hexamers. MiXCR, run by TCRdb on the immunoSEQ multiplex PCR reads, gives a single entry per CDR3 protein. The data show about 170,000 distinct CDR3 sequences, around 95% seen once. The specimen sequenced was CD4+ T cells from PBMCs. The source of these receptors is a human donor with Susac syndrome.

The chain uses TRBV4-2 and TRBJ1-1, with 8 nucleotides matching TRBD1. CDR1 LGHNA and CDR2 YNFKEQ come from the germline V gene. The CDR3 runs to 16 residues. The J segment lost 3 bases and the V segment lost 1 base, leaving 7 bases of the junction unmatched. Here the CDR3 reads CASSQGQGMGDTEAFF. The CDR3 nucleotides read TGTGCCAGCAGCCAAGGACAGGGGATGGGGGACACTGAAGCTTTCTTT.

This chain links TRBV9 with TRBJ1-2, with 10 positions matching TRBD1. Germline V gene data show CDR1 as SGDLS and CDR2 as YYNGEE. CDR3 length: 13 residues. V lost 4 bases and J lost 13; bases outside the gene matches: 10. In DNA, the CDR3 is TGTGCCAGCAGCCCGAGGGACAGGGGTGCTTCCACCTTC. Protein product: CASSPRDRGASTF.

The V call is TRBV5-4, the J call TRBJ1-6; 8 positions agree with TRBD1. The CDR3 loop spans 13 amino acids. In germline, CDR1 is SGHNT, CDR2 YYREEE (reference sequence). CDR3 amino acids: CADSDRGVPPLHF. The CDR3 DNA reads TGTGCTGACTCAGACAGGGGTGTTCCACCCCTCCACTTT.

The V and J genes are TRBV29-1 and TRBJ1-2; tentatively, D is TRBD1 (5 bases). Germline CDR1 SQVTM, CDR2 ANQGSEA. The CDR3 has 13 amino acids. V shed 3 bases and J shed 8 bases, with 16 bases lying between them. The CDR3 bases are TGCAGCGTTGAGGTGGGACTTGGATGGGGCTACACCTTC. Protein: CSVEVGLGWGYTF.

V usage is TRBV29-1 and J usage is TRBJ2-4; 7 nucleotides match TRBD1. There are 13 residues in the CDR3. Germline V gene lookup returns CDR1 SQVTM and CDR2 ANQGSEA. Unmatched junction bases numbered 13, after V lost 6 bases and J lost 11 bases. DNA for the CDR3: TGCAGCGTCCCAGGGGGTCAAGGACTTCTTCAGTACTTC. It encodes CSVPGGQGLLQYF.